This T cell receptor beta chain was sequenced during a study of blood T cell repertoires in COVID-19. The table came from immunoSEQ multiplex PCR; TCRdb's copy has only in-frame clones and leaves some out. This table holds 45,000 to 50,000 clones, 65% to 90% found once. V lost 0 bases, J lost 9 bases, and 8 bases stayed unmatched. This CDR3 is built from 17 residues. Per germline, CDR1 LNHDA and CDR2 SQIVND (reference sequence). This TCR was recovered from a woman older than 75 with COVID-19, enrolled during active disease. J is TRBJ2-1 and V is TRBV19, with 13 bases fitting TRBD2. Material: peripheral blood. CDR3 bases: TGTGCCAGTAGTATAGATTATAGGACTAGCGGGAGAAGTGAGCAGTTCTTC. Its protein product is CASSIDYRTSGRSEQFF. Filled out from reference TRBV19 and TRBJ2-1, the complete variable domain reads DGGITQSPKYLFRKEGQNVTLSCEQNLNHDAMYWYRQDPGQGLRLIYYSQIVNDFQKGDIAEGYSVSREKKESFPLTVTSAQKNPTAFYLCASSIDYRTSGRSEQFFGPGTRLTVL.